This T cell receptor (beta chain) is drawn from a study of shared clonotypes between healthy human individuals. Trimming cost V 5 bases and J 9 bases; bases outside gene matches: 12. The germline V gene has CDR1 SGHTA and CDR2 FQGNSA. CDR3 size: 15 residues. The method was immunoSEQ multiplex PCR; TCRdb's version includes in-frame clones alone and lacks a portion of them. The sample has approximately 720,000 clones, 55% to 75% seen once. Within Nashville, Tennessee resided all donors, each a Caucasian adult. The investigators split CD4+ cells into a CD45RA+ naive subset and a CD45RA-negative memory subset.

The receptor comes from a woman aged 30 to 39 in good health. Sample: memory CD4+ T cells sorted from blood. As to subset: CD45RA-negative fraction. V usage is TRBV7-2 and J usage is TRBJ2-1, with 8 positions matching TRBD2. As DNA, the CDR3 is TGTGCCAGCAGCCTCCGGGAGGGCCTTTACCCTGAGCAGTTCTTC. Amino acids: CASSLREGLYPEQFF.